The rows below give T cell receptor beta chains drawn from one sample of a study of T cell clones after liver transplantation. Assay: immunoSEQ multiplex PCR; the TCRdb copy retains only in-frame clones and omits some. The sample has 50,000 to 60,000 clones, roughly three quarters seen once; the top ten hold around 9.1%. This sample comprised CD4+ T cells from blood, obtained at the 22-month timepoint. Receptor source: a human patient who received a liver transplant. Some T cells could come from the graft donor. CDR3s include the opening cysteine and the closing phenylalanine or tryptophan. D genes are given only for firm matches. Some rows mark clone size as missing; the rest say once, few, many or name a class of expanded clone.

V gene: TRBV27; clone size: NA; D gene: TRBD2; J gene: TRBJ2-7; CDR3 protein: CASSLRGAGGGSYEQYF; CDR3 DNA: TGTGCCAGCAGTCTCCGCGGGGCGGGGGGGGGCTCCTACGAGCAGTACTTC
V gene: TRBV11-1; clone size: NA; D gene: TRBD2; J gene: TRBJ2-7; CDR3 protein: CASSLWSSGDSYEQYF; CDR3 DNA: TGTGCCAGCAGCCTTTGGAGTAGCGGGGACTCCTACGAGCAGTACTTC
V gene: TRBV6-1; clone size: NA; D gene: NA; J gene: TRBJ1-1; CDR3 protein: CASSEALRQKGTEAFF; CDR3 DNA: TGTGCCAGCAGTGAAGCGCTTCGACAGAAAGGCACTGAAGCTTTCTTT
V gene: TRBV28; clone size: medium-sized; D gene: TRBD1; J gene: TRBJ2-7; CDR3 protein: CASNVQGPTYEQYF; CDR3 DNA: TGTGCCAGCAACGTACAGGGGCCGACCTACGAGCAGTACTTC
V gene: TRBV5-8; clone size: few; D gene: TRBD1; J gene: TRBJ2-2; CDR3 protein: CASSFIYSGTDTGELFF; CDR3 DNA: TGTGCCAGCAGCTTTATATACTCCGGGACAGACACCGGGGAGCTGTTTTTT
V gene: TRBV19; clone size: NA; D gene: NA; J gene: TRBJ1-1; CDR3 protein: CASRIATEAFF; CDR3 DNA: TGTGCCAGTAGAATAGCTACTGAAGCTTTCTTT
V gene: TRBV6-1; clone size: NA; D gene: NA; J gene: TRBJ1-4; CDR3 protein: CASIGGAEDEKLFF; CDR3 DNA: TGTGCCAGCATAGGGGGGGCAGAGGATGAAAAACTGTTTTTT
V gene: TRBV27; clone size: NA; D gene: TRBD2; J gene: TRBJ2-3; CDR3 protein: CASSLPSGASTDTQYF; CDR3 DNA: TGTGCCAGCAGTTTACCTAGCGGGGCTAGCACAGATACGCAGTATTTT
V gene: TRBV7-9; clone size: NA; D gene: NA; J gene: TRBJ1-6; CDR3 protein: CASSLAGPPNSPLHF; CDR3 DNA: TGTGCCAGCAGCTTAGCAGGCCCCCCTAATTCACCCCTCCACTTT
V gene: TRBV6-1; clone size: NA; D gene: NA; J gene: TRBJ1-3; CDR3 protein: CASSFGKSSGNTIYF; CDR3 DNA: TGTGCCAGCAGTTTTGGGAAGAGCTCTGGAAACACCATATATTTT
V gene: TRBV2; clone size: NA; D gene: TRBD1; J gene: TRBJ2-1; CDR3 protein: CASSDTRTGYNEQFF; CDR3 DNA: TGTGCCAGCAGTGATACCCGGACAGGCTACAATGAGCAGTTCTTC
V gene: TRBV25-1; clone size: NA; D gene: NA; J gene: TRBJ2-3; CDR3 protein: CASSESGYTQYF; CDR3 DNA: TGTGCCAGCAGTGAATCCGGATATACGCAGTATTTT
V gene: TRBV5-1; clone size: NA; D gene: NA; J gene: TRBJ1-1; CDR3 protein: CASSWGRSAGAEAFF; CDR3 DNA: TGCGCCAGCAGCTGGGGAAGGTCGGCAGGCGCTGAAGCTTTCTTT
V gene: TRBV2; clone size: NA; D gene: NA; J gene: TRBJ2-5; CDR3 protein: CASRNFPQRETQYF; CDR3 DNA: TGTGCCAGCAGAAACTTTCCTCAGAGGGAGACCCAGTACTTC